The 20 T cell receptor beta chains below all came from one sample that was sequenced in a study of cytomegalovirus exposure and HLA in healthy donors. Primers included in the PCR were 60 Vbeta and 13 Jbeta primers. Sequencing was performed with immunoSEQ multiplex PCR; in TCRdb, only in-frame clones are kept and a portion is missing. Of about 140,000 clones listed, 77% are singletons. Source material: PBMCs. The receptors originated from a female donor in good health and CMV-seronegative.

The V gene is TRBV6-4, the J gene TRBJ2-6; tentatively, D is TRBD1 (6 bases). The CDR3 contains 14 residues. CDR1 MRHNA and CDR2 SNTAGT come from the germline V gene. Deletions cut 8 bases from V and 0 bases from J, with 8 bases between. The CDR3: CASGDNSGANVLTF. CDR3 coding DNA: TGTGCCAGCGGGGACAACTCTGGGGCCAACGTCCTGACTTTC.

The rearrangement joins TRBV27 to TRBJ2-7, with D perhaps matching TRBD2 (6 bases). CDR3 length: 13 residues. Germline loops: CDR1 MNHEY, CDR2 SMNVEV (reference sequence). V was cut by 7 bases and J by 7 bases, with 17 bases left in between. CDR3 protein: CASTWRAGNEQYF. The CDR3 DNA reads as TGTGCCAGCACTTGGAGGGCGGGAAATGAGCAGTACTTC.

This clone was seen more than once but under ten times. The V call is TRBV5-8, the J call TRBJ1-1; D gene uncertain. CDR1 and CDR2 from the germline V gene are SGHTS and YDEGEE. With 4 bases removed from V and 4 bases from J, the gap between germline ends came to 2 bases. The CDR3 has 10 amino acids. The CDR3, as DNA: TGTGCCAGCAGCCTCACTGAAGCTTTCTTT. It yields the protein CASSLTEAFF.

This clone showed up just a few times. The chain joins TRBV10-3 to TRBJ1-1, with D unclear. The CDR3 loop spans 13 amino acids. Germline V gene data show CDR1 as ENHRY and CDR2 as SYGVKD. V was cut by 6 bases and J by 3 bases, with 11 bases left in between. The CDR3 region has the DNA TGTGCCATCAGCTTAAATGAGGACACTGAAGCTTTCTTT. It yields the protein CAISLNEDTEAFF.

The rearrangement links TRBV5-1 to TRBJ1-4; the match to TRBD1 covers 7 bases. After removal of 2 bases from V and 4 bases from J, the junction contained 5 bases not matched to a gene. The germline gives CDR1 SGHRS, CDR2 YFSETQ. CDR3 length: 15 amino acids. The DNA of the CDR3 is TGCGCCAGCAGCTTACAGGGGCTCGGTAATGAAAAACTGTTTTTT. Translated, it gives CASSLQGLGNEKLFF.

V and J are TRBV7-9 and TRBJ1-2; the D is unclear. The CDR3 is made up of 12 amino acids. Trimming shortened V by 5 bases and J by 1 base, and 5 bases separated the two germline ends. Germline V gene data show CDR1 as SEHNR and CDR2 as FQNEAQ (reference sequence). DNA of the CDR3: TGTGCCAGCAGCATTAGTAACTATGGCTACACCTTC. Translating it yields CASSISNYGYTF.

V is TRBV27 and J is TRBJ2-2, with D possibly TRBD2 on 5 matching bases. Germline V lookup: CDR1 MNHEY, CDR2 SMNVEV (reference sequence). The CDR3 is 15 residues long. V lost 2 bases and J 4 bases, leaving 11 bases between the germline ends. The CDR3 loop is CASSLVGDGTGELFF. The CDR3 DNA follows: TGTGCCAGCAGTTTAGTCGGGGATGGCACCGGGGAGCTGTTTTTT.

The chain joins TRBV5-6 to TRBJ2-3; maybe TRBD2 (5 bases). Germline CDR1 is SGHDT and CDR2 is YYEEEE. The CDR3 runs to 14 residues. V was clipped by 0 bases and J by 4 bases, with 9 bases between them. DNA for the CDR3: TGTGCCAGCAGCTTGGTTACCGGGGCAGATACGCAGTATTTT. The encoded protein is CASSLVTGADTQYF.

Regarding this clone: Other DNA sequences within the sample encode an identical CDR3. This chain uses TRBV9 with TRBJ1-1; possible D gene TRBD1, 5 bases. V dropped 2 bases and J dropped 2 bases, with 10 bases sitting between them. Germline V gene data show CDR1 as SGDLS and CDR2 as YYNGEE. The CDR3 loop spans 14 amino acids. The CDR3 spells CASSVAGGNTEAFF. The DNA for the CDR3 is TGTGCCAGCAGCGTGGCCGGGGGAAACACTGAAGCTTTCTTT. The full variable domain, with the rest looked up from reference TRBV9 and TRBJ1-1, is DSGVTQTPKHLITATGQRVTLRCSPRSGDLSVYWYQQSLDQGLQFLIQYYNGEERAKGNILERFSAQQFPDLHSELNLSSLELGDSALYFCASSVAGGNTEAFFGQGTRLTVV.

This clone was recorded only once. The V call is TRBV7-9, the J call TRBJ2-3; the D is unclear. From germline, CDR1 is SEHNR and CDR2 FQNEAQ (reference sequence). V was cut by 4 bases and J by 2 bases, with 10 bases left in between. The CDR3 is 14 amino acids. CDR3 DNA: TGTGCCAGCAGCTCCCCCGAGGACACAGATACGCAGTATTTT. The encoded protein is CASSSPEDTDTQYF.

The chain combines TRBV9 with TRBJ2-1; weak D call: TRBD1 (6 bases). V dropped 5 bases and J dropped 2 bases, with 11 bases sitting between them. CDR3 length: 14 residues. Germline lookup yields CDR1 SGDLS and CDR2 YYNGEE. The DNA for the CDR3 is TGTGCCAGCAGGTGGGACACTACCTACAATGAGCAGTTCTTC. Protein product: CASRWDTTYNEQFF.

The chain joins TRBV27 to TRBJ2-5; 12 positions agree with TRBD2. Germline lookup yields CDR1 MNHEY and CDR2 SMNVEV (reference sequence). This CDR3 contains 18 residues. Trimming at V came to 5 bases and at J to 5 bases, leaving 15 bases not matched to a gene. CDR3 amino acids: CASSPPGLAGLPAETQYF. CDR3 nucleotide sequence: TGTGCCAGCAGTCCGCCGGGACTAGCGGGTCTTCCTGCGGAGACCCAGTACTTC.

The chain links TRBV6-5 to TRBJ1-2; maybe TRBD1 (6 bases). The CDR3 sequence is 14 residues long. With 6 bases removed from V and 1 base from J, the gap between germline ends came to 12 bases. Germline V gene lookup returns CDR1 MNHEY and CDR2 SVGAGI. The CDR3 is CASRDTGINYGYTF. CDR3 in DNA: TGTGCCAGCAGAGATACAGGGATTAACTATGGCTACACCTTC.

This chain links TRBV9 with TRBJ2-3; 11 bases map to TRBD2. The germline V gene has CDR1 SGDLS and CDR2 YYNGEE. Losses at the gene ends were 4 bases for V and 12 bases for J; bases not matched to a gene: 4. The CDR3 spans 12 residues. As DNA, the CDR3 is TGTGCCAGCAGCCTAGCGGGAGGTATTCAGTATTTT. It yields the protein CASSLAGGIQYF.

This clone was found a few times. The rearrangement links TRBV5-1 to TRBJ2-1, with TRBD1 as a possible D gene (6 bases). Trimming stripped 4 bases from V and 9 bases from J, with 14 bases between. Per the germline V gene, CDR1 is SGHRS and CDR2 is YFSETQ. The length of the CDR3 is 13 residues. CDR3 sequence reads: CASSPQGEAEQFF. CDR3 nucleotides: TGCGCCAGCAGCCCACAGGGAGAGGCTGAGCAGTTCTTC.

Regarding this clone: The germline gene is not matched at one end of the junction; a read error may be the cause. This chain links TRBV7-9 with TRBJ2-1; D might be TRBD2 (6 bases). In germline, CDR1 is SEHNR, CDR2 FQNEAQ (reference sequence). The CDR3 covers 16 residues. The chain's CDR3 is CSSSPLGGQSYNEQFF. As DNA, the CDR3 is TGTTCCAGCAGCCCACTGGGGGGTCAATCCTACAATGAGCAGTTCTTC.

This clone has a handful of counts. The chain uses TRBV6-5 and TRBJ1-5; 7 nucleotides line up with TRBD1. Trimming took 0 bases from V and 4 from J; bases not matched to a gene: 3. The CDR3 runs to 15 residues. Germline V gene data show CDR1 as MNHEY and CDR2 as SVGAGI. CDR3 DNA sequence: TGTGCCAGCAGTTACTCGTGGACAGGTAATCAGCCCCAGCATTTT. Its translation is CASSYSWTGNQPQHF.

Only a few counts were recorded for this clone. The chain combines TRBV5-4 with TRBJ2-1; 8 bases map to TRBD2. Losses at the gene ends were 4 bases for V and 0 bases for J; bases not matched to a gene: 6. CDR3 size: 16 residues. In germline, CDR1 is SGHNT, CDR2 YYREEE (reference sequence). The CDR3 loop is CASSETSGRSYNEQFF. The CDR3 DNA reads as TGTGCCAGCAGCGAAACTAGCGGACGCTCCTACAATGAGCAGTTCTTC.

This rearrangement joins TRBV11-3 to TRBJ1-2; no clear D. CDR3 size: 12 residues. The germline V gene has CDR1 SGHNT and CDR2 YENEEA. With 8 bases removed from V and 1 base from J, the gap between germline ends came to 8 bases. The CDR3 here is CASAPDNYGYTF. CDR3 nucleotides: TGTGCCAGCGCCCCAGATAACTATGGCTACACCTTC.

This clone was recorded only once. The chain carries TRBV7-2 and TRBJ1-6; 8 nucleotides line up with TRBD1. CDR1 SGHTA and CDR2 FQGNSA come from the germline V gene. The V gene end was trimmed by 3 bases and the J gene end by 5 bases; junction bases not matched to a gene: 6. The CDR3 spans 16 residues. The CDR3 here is CASSFLTGVHNSPLHF. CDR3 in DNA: TGTGCCAGCAGCTTCTTGACAGGGGTCCATAATTCACCCCTCCACTTT.